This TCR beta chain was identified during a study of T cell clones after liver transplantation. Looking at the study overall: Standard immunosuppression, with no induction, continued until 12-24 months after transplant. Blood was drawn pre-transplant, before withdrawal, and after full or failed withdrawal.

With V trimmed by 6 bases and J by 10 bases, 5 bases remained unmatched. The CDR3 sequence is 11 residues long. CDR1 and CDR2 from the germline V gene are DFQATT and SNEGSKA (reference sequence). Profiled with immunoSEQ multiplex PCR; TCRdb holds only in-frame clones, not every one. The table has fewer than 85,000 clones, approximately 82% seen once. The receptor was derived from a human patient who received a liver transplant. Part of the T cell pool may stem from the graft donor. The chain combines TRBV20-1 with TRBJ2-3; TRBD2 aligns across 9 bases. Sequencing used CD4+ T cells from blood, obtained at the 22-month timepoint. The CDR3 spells CSAPTSGAQYF. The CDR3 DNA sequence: TGCAGTGCCCCGACTAGCGGAGCGCAGTATTTT.